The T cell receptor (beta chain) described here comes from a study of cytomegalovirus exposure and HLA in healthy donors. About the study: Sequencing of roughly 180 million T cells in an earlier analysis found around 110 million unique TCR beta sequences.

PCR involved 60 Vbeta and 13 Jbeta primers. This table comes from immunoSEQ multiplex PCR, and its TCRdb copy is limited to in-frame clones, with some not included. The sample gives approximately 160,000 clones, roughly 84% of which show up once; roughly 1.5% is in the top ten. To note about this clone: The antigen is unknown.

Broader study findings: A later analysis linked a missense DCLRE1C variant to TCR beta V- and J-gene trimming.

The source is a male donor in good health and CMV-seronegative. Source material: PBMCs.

The CDR3 here is CASSDRFPGQGAYGYTF. CDR3 nucleotides: TGTGCCAGCAGTGATCGTTTCCCCGGACAGGGGGCCTATGGCTACACCTTC. This rearrangement joins TRBV2 to TRBJ1-2; 11 bases align to TRBD1. Germline trimming cut 3 bases from V and 4 bases from J; bases unmatched to any gene: 10. Germline-derived CDR1 and CDR2 are SNHLY and FYNNEI. The CDR3 is 17 residues long.